This T cell receptor beta chain was documented in a study of CD8 T cells in ankylosing spondylitis. The CDR3 consists of 14 residues. In germline, CDR1 is DFQATT, CDR2 SNEGSKA (reference sequence). The V and J ends lost 1 base and 5 bases respectively, with 14 bases between them. One entry per CDR3 protein results from TCRdb running MiXCR on the 5' RACE reads. The data show 350,000 or so distinct CDR3 sequences, roughly 14% seen once. This clonotype was counted between two and nine times. The target antigen is unknown. Study findings and constraints: A motif of 7 to 9 highly homologous TCR beta variants was seen as apparently characteristic of ankylosing spondylitis blood.

Material: blood, either unsorted or a sorted T cell fraction (not recorded which). The sequence was collected from a male donor with ankylosing spondylitis or in good health (not recorded which). The chain employs TRBV20-1 and TRBJ1-1, with TRBD1 as a possible D gene (6 bases). Written as DNA, the CDR3 is TGCAGTGCTAGAGTAGGGGGGGACAAGACTGAAGCTTTCTTT. Its translation is CSARVGGDKTEAFF.